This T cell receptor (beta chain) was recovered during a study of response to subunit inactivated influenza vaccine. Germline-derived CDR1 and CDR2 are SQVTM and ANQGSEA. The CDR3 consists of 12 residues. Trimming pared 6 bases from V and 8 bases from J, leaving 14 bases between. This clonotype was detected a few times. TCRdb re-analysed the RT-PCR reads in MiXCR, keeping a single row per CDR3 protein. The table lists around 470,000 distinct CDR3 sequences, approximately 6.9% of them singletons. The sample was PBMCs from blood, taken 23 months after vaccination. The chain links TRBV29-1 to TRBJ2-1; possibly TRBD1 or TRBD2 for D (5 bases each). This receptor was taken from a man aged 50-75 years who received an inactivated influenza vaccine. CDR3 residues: CSVGHPGDEQFF. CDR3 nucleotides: TGCAGCGTCGGACACCCCGGGGATGAGCAGTTCTTC.